This T cell receptor (beta chain) derives from a study of control samples from healthy donors and cancer patients. Profiling relied on immunoSEQ multiplex PCR, and the TCRdb table lists in-frame clones only, not all of them. Of 150,000 to 200,000 clones detected, nearly 90% appear once; the ten largest clones hold 1.3% to 1.5%. The sample comprised blood. The sequence was obtained from a woman between 45 and 60 years old in good health.

CDR3 amino acids: CASSLGLHSYNEQFF. The CDR3 DNA reads as TGTGCCAGCAGCTTGGGACTACACTCCTACAATGAGCAGTTCTTC. This rearrangement joins TRBV7-3 to TRBJ2-1, with TRBD2 identical over 7 bases. The germline CDR1 and CDR2 sequences are SGHTA and FQGTGA. The ends lost 3 bases at V and 0 bases at J; junction bases unmatched: 2. The CDR3 totals 15 residues.